This is a list of T cell receptor beta chains from one sample in a study of brain T cells in children with intractable seizures. Assay used: immunoSEQ multiplex PCR; TCRdb lists only in-frame clones, some missing. The sample contains tens of thousands of clones, around 91% of which appear only once. This sample comprised peripheral blood, obtained at surgery. Receptors were obtained from a girl aged 2 to 10 with Rasmussen encephalitis and intractable seizures. The conserved cysteine and the conserved F or W are not part of the CDR3 here.

v_gene,CDR3aa
TRBV27,ASSLAGFDQPQH
TRBV29-1,SVAKLAGLYEQY
TRBV14,ASSLQGAFGKLF
TRBV29-1,SVAVYTEAF
TRBV30,AWSVETGLQETQY
TRBV2,ASTEGFPYEQY
TRBV23-1,ASSQSYSTHYEQY
TRBV5-4,ASSWDPGNEQF
TRBV19,ASSSPGQVSGNTIY
TRBV19,ASRIRPTSDTGELF
TRBV11-3,ASSLTSGSSYNEQF
TRBV2,ASTAEDNSNYGYT
TRBV10-1,ASSESGPTGTATDEQY
TRBV4-1,ASSQGPTNTGELF
TRBV29-1,SVGFVNLRLNTGELF
TRBV4-1,ASSSLPGQYNEQF
TRBV30,AWSVLKGFGNTIY
TRBV5-1,ASSLQNNEKLF
TRBV30,AWSVLGGDGYT
TRBV11-2,ASSSQRDTQY
TRBV2,ASIVLYEQY
TRBV6-5,ASRQGLGYEQY
TRBV15,ATSRGGQGWTEAF
TRBV5-4,ASSSQGAVDYGYT
TRBV30,AWSTKAVLSSYNSPLH
TRBV27,ASSLVAGSNYGYT
TRBV28,ASAVGVRLSQPQH
TRBV4-1,ASSQDATAFLRRT
TRBV19,ASSLAEKNSPLH
TRBV27,ASSLRGYYEQY
TRBV28,ASSLGPAGDTEAF
TRBV27,ASSFGVEQKPGGQPQH
TRBV3-1/TRBV3-2,ASSLAGGNTGELF
TRBV30,AWSPTSGSRHF
TRBV27,ASTRGGSYNEQF
TRBV9,ASSVERLAVSGANVLT
TRBV9,ASSVPSQSGRSGELF
TRBV27,ASSWGLSYEQY
TRBV10-1,ASSEWANTGELF
TRBV28,ASTPRGGPNTEAF
TRBV27,ASSSTRQGANYGYT
TRBV24-1,ATSGRDPNYGYT
TRBV28,ASSSSGGPSGEQF
TRBV7-9,ASSLGTVTGELF
TRBV19,ASRPRDSTEAF
TRBV6-1,ASSDMTGINQPQH
TRBV7-9,ASSPRGGQGLHEQY
TRBV7-6,ASSRAPGYT
TRBV7-2,ASSLVAGARNQPQH
TRBV4-1,ASSPQASSYEQY
TRBV19,ASSIYQGGAETQY
TRBV10-3,AISPGRNTEAF
TRBV1,TSSQDDDREAKNGYT
TRBV29-1,SVDRGNEQF
TRBV5-1,ASSLARGGGLGEQY
TRBV9,ASSQWSGRGGDTQY
TRBV30,AWSVGAGEQY
TRBV30,AWSAGENEKLF
TRBV5-1,ASSLGDRTYIQY